Each of the 26 T cell receptor beta chains below was sequenced from the same sample in a study of blood T cell repertoires in COVID-19. The assay was immunoSEQ multiplex PCR, and TCRdb's table has in-frame clones only and misses some. The sample comprises more than 55,000 clones, over 65% of which are singletons, and roughly a fifth rests with the top ten. Sequencing was performed on peripheral blood. Source of these receptors: a man older than 75 with active or convalescent COVID-19.

V gene TRBV18 combines with J gene TRBJ2-1; 8 bases align to TRBD1. CDR1 is KGHSH and CDR2 is LQKENI in the germline V gene. J gave up 8 bases and V 0 bases, and 3 bases lay outside the gene matches. CDR3 length equals 14 residues. The CDR3 protein is CASSPPGQAYEQFF. CDR3 sequence (DNA): TGTGCCAGCTCACCACCGGGACAGGCGTATGAGCAGTTCTTC. The variable domain in full, with the rest retrieved from reference TRBV18 and TRBJ2-1, is NAGVMQNPRHLVRRRGQEARLRCSPMKGHSHVYWYRQLPEEGLKFMVYLQKENIIDESGMPKERFSAEFPKEGPSILRIQQVVRGDSAAYFCASSPPGQAYEQFFGPGTRLTVL.

The V gene is TRBV5-1, the J gene TRBJ2-1; 8 bases align to TRBD2. With V trimmed by 5 bases and J by 4 bases, 8 bases remained unmatched. Germline values: CDR1 SGHRS, CDR2 YFSETQ. The CDR3 sequence is 15 residues long. The CDR3 DNA reads as TGCGCCAGCAGGGGGCGGGGGGCTCTTTACAATGAGCAGTTCTTC. Translated: CASRGRGALYNEQFF.

This clone was observed a handful of times. The chain links TRBV28 to TRBJ1-2, with D possibly TRBD1 on 5 matching bases. Germline V gene lookup returns CDR1 MDHEN and CDR2 SYDVKM. The V and J ends lost 2 bases and 4 bases respectively, with 11 bases between them. The CDR3 covers 14 residues. This CDR3 reads CASSLTGKGYGYTF. The CDR3 bases are TGTGCCAGCAGTTTAACAGGAAAGGGCTATGGCTACACCTTC.

The gene calls are TRBV5-1 and TRBJ1-2, with D possibly matching TRBD1 (6 bases). Germline assignment: CDR1 SGHRS and CDR2 YFSETQ. The CDR3 covers 18 residues. The V end lost 0 bases, the J end lost 3 bases, and 21 bases lay between the germline ends. CDR3 sequence: CASSLVDVVGAIDYGYTF. Written as DNA, the CDR3 is TGCGCCAGCAGCTTGGTAGATGTTGTGGGGGCGATTGACTATGGCTACACCTTC.

This chain links TRBV11-2 with TRBJ2-5, with 9 bases fitting TRBD2. Unmatched junction bases numbered 5, after V lost 5 bases and J lost 4 bases. The germline V gene has CDR1 SGHAT and CDR2 FQNNGV. The CDR3 extends over 14 amino acids. CDR3 protein: CASSPGSGGETQYF. DNA for the CDR3: TGTGCCAGCAGCCCGGGTAGCGGGGGAGAGACCCAGTACTTC.

The table lists this clone with a count of one. The chain employs TRBV15 and TRBJ2-5; 9 positions agree with TRBD1. Per the germline V gene, CDR1 is LNHNV and CDR2 is YYDKDF (reference sequence). The CDR3 spans 16 residues. The V segment lost 2 bases and the J segment 2 bases; nucleotides outside the gene matches: 6. CDR3 bases: TGTGCCACCAGCAGATTCTTCGGGACAGGGCAAGAGACCCAGTACTTC. This sequence encodes CATSRFFGTGQETQYF.

The chain combines TRBV15 with TRBJ2-1; 12 bases line up with TRBD2. CDR1 and CDR2 from the germline V gene are LNHNV and YYDKDF (reference sequence). This CDR3 has 18 residues. V lost 0 bases to trimming and J lost 6 bases; unmatched junction nucleotides: 9. The CDR3 region is CATSRELWASGRANEQFF. The CDR3 nucleotides are TGTGCCACCAGCAGAGAATTGTGGGCTAGCGGGAGGGCCAATGAGCAGTTCTTC.

The chain uses TRBV5-1 and TRBJ2-7, with TRBD2 as a possible D gene (6 bases). From germline, CDR1 is SGHRS and CDR2 YFSETQ. Trimming removed 4 bases from V and 5 bases from J, with 22 bases in between. The CDR3 sequence is 16 residues long. Here the CDR3 reads CASSPTPRLEGHEQYF. The CDR3 DNA reads TGCGCCAGCAGCCCAACCCCCCGACTAGAAGGCCACGAGCAGTACTTC. Full variable domain (outside the CDR3, taken from reference TRBV5-1 and TRBJ2-7): KAGVTQTPRYLIKTRGQQVTLSCSPISGHRSVSWYQQTPGQGLQFLFEYFSETQRNKGNFPGRFSGRQFSNSRSEMNVSTLELGDSALYLCASSPTPRLEGHEQYFGPGTRLTVT.

The rearrangement uses TRBV5-1 and TRBJ1-3; D possibly corresponds to TRBD1 (5 bases). The V gene lost 4 bases and the J gene lost 4 bases, with 12 bases spanning the gap. CDR3 length: 14 residues. Germline CDR1 is SGHRS and CDR2 is YFSETQ. CDR3 sequence (DNA): TGCGCCAGCAGCCTCTCGGAGGGGGGAAACACCATATATTTT. This sequence encodes CASSLSEGGNTIYF.

V is TRBV19 and J is TRBJ2-3, with 11 bases lining up with TRBD2. Germline CDR1 LNHDA, CDR2 SQIVND (reference sequence). The CDR3 length is 15 residues. J was trimmed by 3 bases and V by 6 bases; bases with no gene match: 5. DNA for the CDR3: TGTGCCAGTAGATCTAGCGGGAGGAGGACAGATACGCAGTATTTT. It yields the protein CASRSSGRRTDTQYF.

This chain links TRBV6-1 with TRBJ1-6, with unresolved D. The V and J ends lost 3 bases and 7 bases respectively, with 19 bases between them. CDR3 size: 17 residues. Germline V gene lookup returns CDR1 MNHNS and CDR2 SASEGT. CDR3 region: CASSDQPLSIQNSPLHF. CDR3 sequence (DNA): TGTGCCAGCAGTGACCAACCTCTCTCGATCCAGAATTCACCCCTCCACTTT.

As for this clone: Germline is not matched at one junction end, which may reflect a read error. The V gene is TRBV9, the J gene TRBJ1-1, with unresolved D. The CDR3 is made up of 11 amino acids. Germline assignment: CDR1 SGDLS and CDR2 YYNGEE. CDR3 DNA sequence: TGTGCCAGCAGCGCCCCACCCCCCCTTACATTT. As protein: CASSAPPPLTF.

J is TRBJ2-6 and V is TRBV10-3; D is undetermined. CDR3 length: 16 amino acids. Trimming pared 0 bases from V and 0 bases from J, leaving 6 bases between. The germline V gene has CDR1 ENHRY and CDR2 SYGVKD. Written as DNA, the CDR3 is TGTGCCATCAGTGAGTCGTACAGCTCTGGGGCCAACGTCCTGACTTTC. This encodes CAISESYSSGANVLTF.

This chain uses TRBV29-1 with TRBJ2-2; D possibly corresponds to TRBD1 (5 bases). Germline values: CDR1 SQVTM, CDR2 ANQGSEA. This CDR3 is built from 14 residues. V lost 3 bases, J lost 1 base, and 9 bases lay in between. The CDR3: CSVDRVGNTGELFF. CDR3 nucleotide sequence: TGCAGCGTTGACAGGGTCGGGAACACCGGGGAGCTGTTTTTT.

The rearrangement uses TRBV5-1 and TRBJ1-3; 9 nucleotides agree with TRBD1. With 4 bases clipped from V and 1 base from J, the junction kept 0 bases outside the gene matches. The CDR3 extends over 14 amino acids. Germline loops: CDR1 SGHRS, CDR2 YFSETQ. The CDR3 coding sequence is TGCGCCAGCAGCGGGACAGGGTCTGGAAACACCATATATTTT. Encoded protein: CASSGTGSGNTIYF. Filled out from reference TRBV5-1 and TRBJ1-3, the complete variable domain reads KAGVTQTPRYLIKTRGQQVTLSCSPISGHRSVSWYQQTPGQGLQFLFEYFSETQRNKGNFPGRFSGRQFSNSRSEMNVSTLELGDSALYLCASSGTGSGNTIYFGEGSWLTVV.

The CDR3 loop is CASRPRLAGDEQFF. The DNA for the CDR3 is TGTGCCAGCAGACCGCGACTAGCGGGAGATGAGCAGTTCTTC. The rearrangement joins TRBV2 to TRBJ2-1; 12 bases line up with TRBD2. Germline V lookup: CDR1 SNHLY, CDR2 FYNNEI. The V gene end was trimmed by 6 bases and the J gene end by 8 bases; junction bases not matched to a gene: 5. This CDR3 is built from 14 residues. The entire variable domain, with the rest obtained from reference TRBV2 and TRBJ2-1, is as follows: EPEVTQTPSHQVTQMGQEVILRCVPISNHLYFYWYRQILGQKVEFLVSFYNNEISEKSEIFDDQFSVERPDGSNFTLKIRSTKLEDSAMYFCASRPRLAGDEQFFGPGTRLTVL.

V usage is TRBV7-2 and J usage is TRBJ2-3; TRBD1 might be the D (6 bases). Germline-derived CDR1 and CDR2 are SGHTA and FQGNSA. The V gene lost 5 bases and the J gene lost 2 bases, with 14 bases spanning the gap. The CDR3 contains 15 residues. CDR3: CASSQDSSVTDTQYF. The CDR3 DNA follows: TGTGCCAGCAGCCAGGACAGCTCAGTCACAGATACGCAGTATTTT.

The chain joins TRBV28 to TRBJ2-7, with 11 nucleotides matching TRBD2. The CDR3 runs to 18 residues. Per the germline V gene, CDR1 is MDHEN and CDR2 is SYDVKM. V shed 5 bases, J shed 7 bases, and the junction held 19 bases outside the gene matches. The CDR3 reads CASSPVGLADPLLGEQYF. The CDR3 DNA reads TGTGCCAGCAGTCCCGTGGGACTAGCGGACCCCCTTTTAGGGGAGCAGTACTTC.

This rearrangement joins TRBV7-9 to TRBJ2-2, with 8 bases aligning to TRBD1. Germline loops: CDR1 SEHNR, CDR2 FQNEAQ (reference sequence). The CDR3 spans 16 residues. With 5 bases clipped from V and 0 bases from J, the junction kept 5 bases outside the gene matches. CDR3 sequence: CASSARDRSNTGELFF. CDR3 bases: TGTGCCAGCAGCGCCCGGGACAGGTCGAACACCGGGGAGCTGTTTTTT.

The chain joins TRBV3-1 (or the pseudogene TRBV3-2) to TRBJ2-7; TRBD2 might be the D (6 bases). Germline V CDR1 and CDR2: LGHDT, YNNKEL (reference sequence). V lost 2 bases, J lost 12 bases, and 17 bases lay in between. CDR3 length: 13 amino acids. This chain's CDR3 is CASSQMGGLRAYF. Written as DNA, the CDR3 is TGTGCCAGCAGCCAAATGGGGGGACTGAGGGCGTACTTC.

This rearrangement joins TRBV3-1 (or the pseudogene TRBV3-2) to TRBJ2-7, with a weak D call TRBD1 (5 bases). The V gene's germline CDR1 is LGHDT and CDR2 YNNKEL (reference sequence). V dropped 2 bases and J dropped 3 bases, with 8 bases sitting between them. CDR3 length: 13 amino acids. DNA for the CDR3: TGTGCCAGCAGCCAAACAGACAGCTACGAGCAGTACTTC. It encodes CASSQTDSYEQYF.

This clone occurred once. This chain joins TRBV10-3 and TRBJ1-6, with 8 positions matching TRBD1. This CDR3 has 14 amino acids. From germline, CDR1 is ENHRY and CDR2 SYGVKD. The junction had 1 base not matched to a gene; V was cut back by 3 bases and J by 6 bases. The CDR3 nucleotides read TGTGCCATCAGTGACGGACAGGGTAATTCACCCCTCCACTTT. Its translation: CAISDGQGNSPLHF.

Relative to its sample, this clone is medium-sized. The DNA of the CDR3 is TGTGCCAGCAGCTCGGCCGAACAGGGGTACACCTACAATGAGCAGTTCTTC. This encodes CASSSAEQGYTYNEQFF. The chain uses TRBV13 and TRBJ2-1; TRBD1 agrees at 7 bases. Germline CDR1 reads PRHDT; CDR2 reads FYEKMQ (reference sequence). There are 17 residues in the CDR3. J was trimmed by 2 bases and V by 4 bases; bases with no gene match: 11.

The J gene is TRBJ1-1, the V gene TRBV3-1 (or the pseudogene TRBV3-2); D is undetermined. Germline assignment: CDR1 LGHDT and CDR2 YNNKEL (reference sequence). V gave up 4 bases and J gave up 5 bases, with 20 bases separating them. CDR3 length: 16 amino acids. The CDR3 reads CASSLMSHGLGTEAFF. CDR3 DNA sequence: TGTGCCAGCAGCCTCATGAGTCACGGACTAGGGACTGAAGCTTTCTTT.

In this sample, this clone turned up a few times. J is TRBJ2-5 and V is TRBV14; D ambiguous. Trimming removed 7 bases from V and 0 bases from J, with 12 bases in between. The CDR3 has 14 amino acids. Germline V CDR1 and CDR2: SGHDN, FVKESK. CDR3 sequence reads: CASKKHRDQETQYF. As DNA, the CDR3 is TGTGCCAGCAAGAAGCACCGGGACCAAGAGACCCAGTACTTC.

The chain uses TRBV19 and TRBJ2-3; TRBD2 matches at 11 bases. The trim removed 8 bases at V and 5 bases at J, leaving 3 bases unmatched. Germline values: CDR1 LNHDA, CDR2 SQIVND (reference sequence). The CDR3 sequence is 13 residues long. CDR3 sequence: CASGTSGGDTQYF. As DNA, the CDR3 is TGTGCCAGTGGGACTAGCGGTGGAGATACGCAGTATTTT.